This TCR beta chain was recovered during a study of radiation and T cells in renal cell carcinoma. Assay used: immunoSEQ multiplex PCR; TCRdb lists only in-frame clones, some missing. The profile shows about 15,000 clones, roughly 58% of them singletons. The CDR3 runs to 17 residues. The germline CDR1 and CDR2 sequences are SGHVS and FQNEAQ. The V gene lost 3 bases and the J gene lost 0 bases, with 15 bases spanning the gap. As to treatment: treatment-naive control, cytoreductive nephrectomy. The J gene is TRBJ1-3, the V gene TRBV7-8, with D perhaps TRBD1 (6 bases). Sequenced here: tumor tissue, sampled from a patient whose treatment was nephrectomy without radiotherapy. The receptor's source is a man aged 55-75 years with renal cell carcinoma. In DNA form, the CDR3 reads TGTGCCAGCAGCTTTAGCCGGGACACGAGCTCTGGAAACACCATATATTTT. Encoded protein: CASSFSRDTSSGNTIYF.